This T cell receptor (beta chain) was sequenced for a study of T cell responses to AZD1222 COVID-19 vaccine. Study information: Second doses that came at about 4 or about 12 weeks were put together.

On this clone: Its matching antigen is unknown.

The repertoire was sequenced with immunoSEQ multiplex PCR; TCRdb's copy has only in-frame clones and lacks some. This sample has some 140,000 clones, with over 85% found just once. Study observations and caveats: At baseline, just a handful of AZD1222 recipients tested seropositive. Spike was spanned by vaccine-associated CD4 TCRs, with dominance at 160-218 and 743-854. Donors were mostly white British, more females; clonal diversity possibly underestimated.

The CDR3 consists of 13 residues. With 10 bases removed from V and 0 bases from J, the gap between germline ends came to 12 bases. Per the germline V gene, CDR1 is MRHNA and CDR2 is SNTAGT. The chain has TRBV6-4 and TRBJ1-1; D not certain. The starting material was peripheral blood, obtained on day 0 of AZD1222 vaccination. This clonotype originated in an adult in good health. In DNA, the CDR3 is TGTGCCACCAGAACATCGATGAACACTGAAGCTTTCTTT. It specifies CATRTSMNTEAFF.